The 16 T cell receptor beta chains given below trace back to one sample, sequenced in a study of T-cell reconstitution after alpha-beta-depleted transplantation in children. The authors prepared the TCRbeta library with unique molecular identifiers. MiXCR, applied by TCRdb to the PCR reads, yields one record per CDR3 protein. The sample yields hundreds of thousands of distinct CDR3 sequences, less than 15% seen once. The source was PBMCs, collected from the stem cell graft. The receptors originated from a human donor who donated a stem cell graft to a child with Fanconi anemia.

This clonotype was counted a few times. CDR3 nucleotide sequence: TGCAGTGCTAAGGGACTAGAGAGCAATGAGCAGTTCTTC. This sequence encodes CSAKGLESNEQFF. V gene TRBV20-1 combines with J gene TRBJ2-1; 8 bases are shared with TRBD2. This CDR3 spans 13 amino acids. Germline V gene sequence: CDR1 DFQATT, CDR2 SNEGSKA (reference sequence). V gave up 4 bases and J gave up 6 bases; unmatched junction bases: 5.

This clonotype was counted only a few times. The chain recombines TRBV2 with TRBJ2-2; D gene uncertain. Germline V lookup: CDR1 SNHLY, CDR2 FYNNEI. Trimming removed 8 bases at V and 1 base at J, with 14 bases between. This CDR3 has 15 residues. CDR3 DNA: TGTGCCAGCGGCTACTTGCTTATGAACACCGGGGAGCTGTTTTTT. It encodes CASGYLLMNTGELFF.

The rearrangement joins TRBV29-1 to TRBJ1-1; tentatively, D is TRBD1 (5 bases). The length of the CDR3 is 15 residues. Trimming stripped 0 bases from V and 7 bases from J, with 18 bases between. Germline CDR1 SQVTM, CDR2 ANQGSEA. The CDR3 DNA reads as TGCAGCGTTGAAGACAAGGGGACCCCCCTAGGTGAAGCTTTCTTT. This gives the protein CSVEDKGTPLGEAFF.

This clonotype was found a few times. This chain links TRBV9 with TRBJ2-3; D call uncertain. With 2 bases removed from V and 2 bases from J, the gap between germline ends came to 6 bases. Germline V gene sequence: CDR1 SGDLS, CDR2 YYNGEE. This CDR3 has 13 amino acids. CDR3 bases: TGTGCCAGCAGCGTCATGAACACAGATACGCAGTATTTT. Its translation is CASSVMNTDTQYF.

In this sample, this clonotype turned up a few times. The chain joins TRBV27 to TRBJ1-1; no clear D gene. The V gene's germline CDR1 is MNHEY and CDR2 SMNVEV (reference sequence). V was shortened by 6 bases and J by 4 bases, with 15 bases between the two germline ends. CDR3 size: 14 residues. Here the CDR3 DNA reads TGTGCCAGCAGGTACCGTACTTCGAGCACTGAAGCTTTCTTT. Translating it yields CASRYRTSSTEAFF.

The chain links TRBV4-1 to TRBJ2-1; D is ambiguous. Germline assignment: CDR1 MGHRA and CDR2 YSYEKL. V shed 5 bases and J shed 8 bases, with 7 bases lying between them. CDR3 length: 11 residues. CDR3 sequence reads: CASSNGDEQFF. For the CDR3, the DNA is TGCGCCAGCAGCAATGGGGATGAGCAGTTCTTC.

This clonotype was recorded at least ten times. The rearrangement links TRBV6-1 to TRBJ2-6; the D is unclear. Germline V gene data show CDR1 as MNHNS and CDR2 as SASEGT. Trimming left V 4 bases short and J 4 bases short, with 11 bases between. The CDR3 spans 15 residues. The CDR3 loop reads CASSAFVDGANVLTF. The CDR3 bases are TGTGCCAGCAGTGCTTTTGTGGACGGGGCCAACGTCCTGACTTTC.

CDR3 in amino acids: CASSGGHLGETQYF. In DNA, the CDR3 is TGCGCCAGCAGCGGCGGACACCTCGGAGAGACCCAGTACTTC. The chain has TRBV5-1 and TRBJ2-5, with D perhaps matching TRBD1 (5 bases). The CDR3 consists of 14 residues. Germline CDR1 SGHRS, CDR2 YFSETQ. V was pared by 4 bases and J by 4 bases, with 14 bases between.

The chain uses TRBV5-5 and TRBJ2-3; 9 nucleotides line up with TRBD2. Trimming at V came to 3 bases and at J to 5 bases, leaving 4 bases not matched to a gene. Germline V gives CDR1 SGHKS, CDR2 YYEKEE (reference sequence). The CDR3 has 14 amino acids. The CDR3 DNA reads TGTGCCAGCAGCTCACTAGCGGGTGAAGATACGCAGTATTTT. Protein product: CASSSLAGEDTQYF.

The CDR3 loop is CASSPGLRDQPQHF. The DNA of the CDR3 is TGTGCCAGCTCACCAGGGCTCCGGGATCAGCCCCAGCATTTT. The chain recombines TRBV18 with TRBJ1-5; D gene uncertain. CDR3 length: 14 residues. V was trimmed by 2 bases and J by 5 bases, leaving 10 bases between them. Per the germline V gene, CDR1 is KGHSH and CDR2 is LQKENI.

The V call is TRBV13, the J call TRBJ1-1, with D possibly matching TRBD1 (6 bases). Germline CDR1 and CDR2: PRHDT and FYEKMQ (reference sequence). Trimming removed 2 bases at V and 10 bases at J, with 14 bases between. The CDR3 length is 13 residues. CDR3 coding DNA: TGTGCCAGCAGCTTATTATCAAGGGGGTTAGCTTTCTTT. It yields the protein CASSLLSRGLAFF.

This chain connects TRBV12-3 or TRBV12-4 to TRBJ2-5; no firm D call. V shed 5 bases and J shed 7 bases, with 8 bases lying between them. The length of the CDR3 is 11 residues. The DNA of the CDR3 is TGTGCCAGCAGTCTATCCTCGACCCAGTACTTC. This translates into CASSLSSTQYF.

This clonotype was seen many times. The chain couples TRBV5-1 to TRBJ1-6; no definite D call. This CDR3 has 14 residues. The ends were cut back, 0 bases at V and 5 bases at J, with 6 bases in the middle. Germline loops: CDR1 SGHRS, CDR2 YFSETQ. CDR3 DNA sequence: TGCGCCAGCAGCTTGGGCAGCCATAATTCACCCCTCCACTTT. It codes for CASSLGSHNSPLHF.

The gene calls are TRBV4-3 and TRBJ2-5; possible D gene TRBD2, 6 bases. The V gene lost 3 bases and the J gene lost 7 bases, with 15 bases spanning the gap. This CDR3 contains 14 residues. CDR1 LGHNA and CDR2 YSLEER come from the germline V gene. CDR3 amino acids: CASSQGGRMRTQYF. The CDR3 DNA reads as TGCGCCAGCAGCCAGGGAGGAAGGATGAGGACCCAGTACTTC.

This clonotype showed up many times. The chain links TRBV11-3 to TRBJ2-3; the D is unclear. CDR3 length: 14 residues. The germline gives CDR1 SGHNT, CDR2 YENEEA. V gave up 5 bases and J gave up 1 base, with 10 bases separating them. Written as DNA, the CDR3 is TGTGCCAGCAGCCCAGGTAGGGGCACAGATACGCAGTATTTT. Encoded protein: CASSPGRGTDTQYF.

This clonotype was recorded at least ten times. The chain joins TRBV12-3 or TRBV12-4 to TRBJ1-5, with D hard to call. This CDR3 spans 17 amino acids. V was shortened by 7 bases and J by 0 bases, with 19 bases between the two germline ends. The DNA of the CDR3 is TGTGCCAGCATCTTAGGGCTGGATTCTTATAGCAATCAGCCCCAGCATTTT. Protein sequence: CASILGLDSYSNQPQHF.